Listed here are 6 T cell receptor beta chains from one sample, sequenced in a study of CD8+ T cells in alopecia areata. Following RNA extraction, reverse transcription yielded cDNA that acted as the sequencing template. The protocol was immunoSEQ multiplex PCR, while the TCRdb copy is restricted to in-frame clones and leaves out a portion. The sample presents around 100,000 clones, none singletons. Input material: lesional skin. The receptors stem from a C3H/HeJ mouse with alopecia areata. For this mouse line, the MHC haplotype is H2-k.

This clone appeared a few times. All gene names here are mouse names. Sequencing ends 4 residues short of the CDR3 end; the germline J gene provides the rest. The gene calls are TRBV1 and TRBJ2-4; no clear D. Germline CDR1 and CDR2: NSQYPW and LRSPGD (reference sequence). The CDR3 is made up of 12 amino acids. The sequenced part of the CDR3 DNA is TGCACCTGCAGCCCCAAAAAAAAC. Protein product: CTCSPKKN. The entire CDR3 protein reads CTCSPKKNTLYF.

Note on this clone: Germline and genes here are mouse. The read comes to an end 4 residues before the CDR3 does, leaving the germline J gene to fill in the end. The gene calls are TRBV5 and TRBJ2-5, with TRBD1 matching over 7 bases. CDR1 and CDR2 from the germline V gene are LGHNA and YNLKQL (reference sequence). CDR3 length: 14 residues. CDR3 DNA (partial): TGTGCCAGCAGCCAAGGACAGGGAGGAGAC. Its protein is CASSQGQGGD. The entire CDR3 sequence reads CASSQGQGGDTQYF.

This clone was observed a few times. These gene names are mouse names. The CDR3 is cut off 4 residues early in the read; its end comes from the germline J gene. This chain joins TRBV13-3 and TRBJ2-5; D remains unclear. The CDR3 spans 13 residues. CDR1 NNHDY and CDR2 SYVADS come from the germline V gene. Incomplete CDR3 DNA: TGTGCCAGCAGTGAGACGACAAAAGAC. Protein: CASSETTKD. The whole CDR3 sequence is CASSETTKDTQYF.

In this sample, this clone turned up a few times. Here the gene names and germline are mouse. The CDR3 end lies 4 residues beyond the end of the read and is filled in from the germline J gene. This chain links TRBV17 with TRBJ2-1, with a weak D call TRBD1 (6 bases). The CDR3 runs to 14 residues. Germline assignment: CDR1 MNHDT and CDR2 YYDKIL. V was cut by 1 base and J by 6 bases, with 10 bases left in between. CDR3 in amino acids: CASSRAGDRAEQFF. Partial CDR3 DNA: TGTGCTAGCAGTAGAGCAGGGGATCGTGCT.

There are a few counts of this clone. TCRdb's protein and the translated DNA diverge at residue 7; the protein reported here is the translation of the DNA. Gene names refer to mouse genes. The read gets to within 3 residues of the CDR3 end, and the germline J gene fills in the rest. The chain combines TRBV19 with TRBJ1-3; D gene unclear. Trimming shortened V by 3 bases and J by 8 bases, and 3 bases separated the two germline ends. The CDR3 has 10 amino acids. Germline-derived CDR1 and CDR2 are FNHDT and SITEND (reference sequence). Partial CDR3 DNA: TGTGCCAGCAGTAGGGATACG. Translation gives CASSRDT. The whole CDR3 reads CASSRDTLYF.

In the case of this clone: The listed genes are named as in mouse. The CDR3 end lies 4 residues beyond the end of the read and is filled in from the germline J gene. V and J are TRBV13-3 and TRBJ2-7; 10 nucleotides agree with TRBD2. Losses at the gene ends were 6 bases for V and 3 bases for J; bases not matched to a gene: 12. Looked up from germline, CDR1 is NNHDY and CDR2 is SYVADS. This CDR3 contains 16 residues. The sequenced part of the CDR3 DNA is TGTGCCAGCACCCAGACTGGGGGGCGTTCTCTCTAT. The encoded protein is CASTQTGGRSLY. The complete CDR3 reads CASTQTGGRSLYEQYF.